This TCR beta chain was observed in a study of T cell repertoires in cytomegalovirus infection. Study-level background: HLA-C-restricted CMV epitopes, recently identified, and well-studied HLA-B-restricted ones were used by the study. It can be stated that public TCR beta signatures indicated CMV infection as well as a matching HLA type.

Whole-study findings and limits: Using cumulative public TCR beta family frequency, the authors identified those who carried CMV together with the relevant HLA. In two of eight donors, the top clonotype was HLA-C-restricted CMV-specific.

TCRdb re-called the reads with MiXCR, one entry per CDR3 protein. The table lists approximately 100,000 distinct CDR3 sequences, around 31% of them singletons. Notes on this clonotype: The antigen is unknown.

Trimming cost V 10 bases and J 5 bases; bases outside gene matches: 13. The CDR3 sequence is 16 residues long. Germline V gene lookup returns CDR1 SGHAT and CDR2 FQNNGV. J is TRBJ2-2 and V is TRBV11-2; 10 bases agree with TRBD2. The clonotype was recovered from a human donor in good health (CMV status not recorded). Some clones in this sample may be carry-over from other donors' samples. The sequenced sample was CD8+ T cells from cultured PBMCs, obtained from culture after CMV antigen stimulation. Written as DNA, the CDR3 is TGTGCCACCACCGCCATAGCGGGGGGCCGAACCGGGGAGCTGTTTTTT. Translating it yields CATTAIAGGRTGELFF.